Listed here are 8 T cell receptor beta chains from one sample, sequenced in a study of blood T cell repertoires in COVID-19 (dated by TCRdb to 2020 to 2021). The library was generated by the immunoSEQ multiplex PCR assay. In TCRdb, the immuneACCESS table is reduced to in-frame sequences with V and J assigned. These tables do not hold every clone; where another copy was compared, an unresolved V gene accounts for under half, and the others remain unexplained. The sample table shows about 140,000 clones, and 86% are seen once. Approximately 8.3% of the sample is in the top ten clones. The specimen was peripheral blood. These receptors were obtained from a woman aged 55-75 years with acute or convalescent COVID-19.

The chain joins TRBV27 to TRBJ2-3; 7 nucleotides align to TRBD1. J lost 3 bases, V lost 5 bases, and 2 bases had no gene match. CDR1 MNHEY and CDR2 SMNVEV come from the germline V gene (reference sequence). This CDR3 has 13 amino acids. This CDR3 reads CASSDRETDTQYF. DNA of the CDR3: TGTGCCAGCAGTGACAGGGAAACAGATACGCAGTATTTT.

The chain carries TRBV27 and TRBJ1-5; TRBD1 is a possible D gene (6 bases). The V end lost 6 bases, the J end lost 2 bases, and 14 bases lay between the germline ends. The length of the CDR3 is 15 residues. Germline V lookup: CDR1 MNHEY, CDR2 SMNVEV (reference sequence). As DNA, the CDR3 is TGTGCCAGCAGCCTTAACAGGGCGGGCAATCAGCCCCAGCATTTT. Translated, it gives CASSLNRAGNQPQHF.

The chain has TRBV3-1 (or the pseudogene TRBV3-2) and TRBJ2-1; D remains unclear. CDR3 length: 14 residues. Germline V gene lookup returns CDR1 LGHDT and CDR2 YNNKEL (reference sequence). Trimming took off 4 bases at V and 0 bases at J, with 7 bases between the two ends. The CDR3 spells CASSRGSSYNEQFF. CDR3 coding DNA: TGTGCCAGCAGCCGAGGTAGCTCCTACAATGAGCAGTTCTTC.

The count of this clone is one. The chain links TRBV9 to TRBJ1-6; D is possibly TRBD1 (5 bases). The germline V and J ends were trimmed by 5 bases and 6 bases, with 12 bases remaining between them. CDR1 is SGDLS and CDR2 is YYNGEE in the germline V gene. The CDR3 is 14 residues long. The CDR3 bases are TGTGCCAGCAGTCGGGACGGGAGTAATTCACCCCTCCACTTT. Translation gives CASSRDGSNSPLHF.

The rearrangement joins TRBV5-4 to TRBJ1-1, with D possibly TRBD1 on 6 matching bases. Trimming took off 0 bases at V and 7 bases at J, with 16 bases between the two ends. Germline CDR1 is SGHNT and CDR2 is YYREEE (reference sequence). The length of the CDR3 is 15 residues. CDR3 sequence reads: CASSLEARGAGEAFF. In DNA form, the CDR3 reads TGTGCCAGCAGCTTGGAGGCCAGGGGCGCGGGTGAAGCTTTCTTT.

The chain links TRBV2 to TRBJ1-1; TRBD1 matches 7 bases. The CDR3 is made up of 12 amino acids. In germline, CDR1 is SNHLY, CDR2 FYNNEI. The V gene end was trimmed by 8 bases and the J gene end by 1 base; junction bases not matched to a gene: 1. The CDR3 reads CASGQANTEAFF. Written as DNA, the CDR3 is TGTGCCAGCGGACAGGCGAACACTGAAGCTTTCTTT.

The rearrangement uses TRBV5-4 and TRBJ1-2; weak D call: TRBD1 (5 bases). The V gene lost 4 bases and the J gene lost 4 bases, with 20 bases spanning the gap. This CDR3 has 16 amino acids. Germline-derived CDR1 and CDR2 are SGHNT and YYREEE (reference sequence). In DNA form, the CDR3 reads TGTGCCAGCAGCCCGGGCTCTGGAGGGGCCCCCTATGGCTACACCTTC. Translating it yields CASSPGSGGAPYGYTF.

V gene TRBV3-1 (or the pseudogene TRBV3-2) combines with J gene TRBJ2-1; 7 nucleotides line up with TRBD1. The CDR3 totals 14 residues. Germline V gene lookup returns CDR1 LGHDT and CDR2 YNNKEL (reference sequence). J lost 1 base, V lost 4 bases, and 1 base had no gene match. The CDR3 sequence: CASSPQGSYNEQFF. CDR3 nucleotides: TGTGCCAGCAGCCCACAGGGGTCCTACAATGAGCAGTTCTTC.